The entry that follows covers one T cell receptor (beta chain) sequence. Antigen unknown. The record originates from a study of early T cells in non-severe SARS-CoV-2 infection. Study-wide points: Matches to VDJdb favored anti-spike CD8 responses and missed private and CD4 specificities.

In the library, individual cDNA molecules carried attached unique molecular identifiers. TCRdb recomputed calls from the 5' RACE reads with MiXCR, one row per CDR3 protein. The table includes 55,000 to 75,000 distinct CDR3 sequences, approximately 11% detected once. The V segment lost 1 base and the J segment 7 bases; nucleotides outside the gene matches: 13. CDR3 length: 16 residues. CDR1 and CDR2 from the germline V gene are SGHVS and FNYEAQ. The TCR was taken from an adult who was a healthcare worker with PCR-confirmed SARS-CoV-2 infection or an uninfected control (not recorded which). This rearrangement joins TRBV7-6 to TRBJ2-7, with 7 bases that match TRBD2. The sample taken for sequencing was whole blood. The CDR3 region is CASSLEGGTFLREQYF. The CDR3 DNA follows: TGTGCCAGCAGCTTAGAGGGAGGGACTTTCCTGCGTGAGCAGTACTTC.